This TCR beta chain was sequenced for a study of T cells in Graves' hyperthyroidism and ophthalmopathy. V lost 1 base and J 6 bases, leaving 13 bases between the germline ends. This CDR3 is built from 15 residues. The patients, who ranged from 18 to 65 in age, presented with newly diagnosed hyperthyroidism lasting under 2 months. Exclusion of patients followed from uncontrolled infection, other autoimmune disease, pregnancy or lactation. Regions amplified from RNA transcripts were the TCR beta CDR3 regions. Primed by the HTBI set, a first-round RT-PCR was run on the TCR CDR3. Each CDR3 protein is one row after TCRdb ran MiXCR on the multiplex PCR reads. In the table there are 750,000 to 900,000 distinct CDR3 sequences, over 35% of which are singletons.

The sequenced sample was blood. This chain links TRBV12-3 or TRBV12-4 with TRBJ1-5, with D possibly being TRBD1 (6 bases). This receptor was obtained from a man younger than 30 with Graves' hyperthyroidism. The CDR3 spells CASSLVAGESQPQHF. CDR3 in DNA: TGTGCCAGCAGTTTAGTGGCAGGGGAGAGTCAGCCCCAGCATTTT.